Presented here are 23 T cell receptor beta chains from one specimen sequenced in a study of T cells in Graves' hyperthyroidism and ophthalmopathy. Amplification of TCR beta CDR3 regions used RNA as the template. With the HTBI primer set, the TCR CDR3 went through a first round of RT-PCR. One entry per CDR3 protein, called by TCRdb with MiXCR from the multiplex PCR reads. This sample has 300,000 to 500,000 distinct CDR3 sequences, with over 12% found just once. Material for sequencing was blood. These receptors were obtained from a man between 50 and 59 years old with Graves' ophthalmopathy.

This clonotype has ten or more counts. The rearrangement uses TRBV7-3 and TRBJ2-1; maybe TRBD1 (6 bases). V dropped 3 bases and J dropped 5 bases, with 14 bases sitting between them. Germline lookup yields CDR1 SGHTA and CDR2 FQGTGA. This CDR3 is built from 15 residues. CDR3 region: CASSFPGAKNNEQFF. DNA of the CDR3: TGTGCCAGCAGCTTTCCAGGGGCCAAAAACAATGAGCAGTTCTTC.

This clonotype showed up many times. The CDR3 nucleotides are TGTGCCAGCACGGAAGCGGGAGGGAGCGCTGAGCAGTTCTTC. This sequence encodes CASTEAGGSAEQFF. The J gene is TRBJ2-1, the V gene TRBV7-9; 10 positions agree with TRBD2. The length of the CDR3 is 14 residues. CDR1 and CDR2 from the germline V gene are SEHNR and FQNEAQ (reference sequence). J lost 9 bases, V lost 7 bases, and 9 bases had no gene match.

Concerning this clonotype itself: Being one base from a much bigger clone, this may be a read error. The rearrangement links TRBV6-2 or TRBV6-3 to TRBJ2-1; TRBD2 matches 8 bases. Trimming at V came to 6 bases and at J to 4 bases, leaving 32 bases not matched to a gene. This CDR3 spans 23 amino acids. Germline loops: CDR1 MNHEY, CDR2 SVGEGT. The CDR3 DNA reads as TGTGCCAGCAGGATCTCCCAAACACCGCCGGGACCAGCGGGAGTTGGGGTATACAATGAGCAGTTCTTC. As protein: CASRISQTPPGPAGVGVYNEQFF.

This clonotype was recorded at least ten times. The chain has TRBV29-1 and TRBJ1-1; D is possibly TRBD1 (5 bases). CDR3 length equals 13 residues. Germline V CDR1 and CDR2: SQVTM, ANQGSEA. Trimming cost V 4 bases and J 1 base, with 10 bases left between them. CDR3 amino acids: CSVVKGTNTEAFF. CDR3 DNA: TGCAGCGTTGTGAAGGGGACGAACACTGAAGCTTTCTTT.

For this clonotype: The conserved final phenylalanine or tryptophan is absent from the CDR3, which likely points to a read error. This chain connects TRBV5-6 to TRBJ2-7, with D uncertain. The germline CDR1 and CDR2 sequences are SGHDT and YYEEEE. CDR3 size: 12 residues. The V end lost 2 bases, the J end lost 2 bases, and 5 bases lay between the germline ends. The CDR3 region is CASSLTTYEQYL. The CDR3 DNA reads as TGTGCCAGCAGCTTAACCACCTACGAGCAGTACCTC.

This clonotype has just a few counts. The chain joins TRBV12-5 to TRBJ1-3; D uncertain. Germline assignment: CDR1 LGHNT and CDR2 FRNRAP. The CDR3 spans 14 residues. The V end was cut by 8 bases, the J end by 2 bases, with 13 bases between. The CDR3 DNA sequence: TGTGCTAGTAGTCCGGGGTTAACTGGAAACACCATATATTTT. It is translated as CASSPGLTGNTIYF. The full variable domain, completed using reference TRBV12-5 and TRBJ1-3, is DARVTQTPRHKVTEMGQEVTMRCQPILGHNTVFWYRQTMMQGLELLAYFRNRAPLDDSGMPKDRFSAEMPDATLATLKIQPSEPRDSAVYFCASSPGLTGNTIYFGEGSWLTVV.

This clonotype was detected many times. The V gene is TRBV3-1, the J gene TRBJ2-2, with D unresolved. Germline lookup yields CDR1 LGHDT and CDR2 YNNKEL (reference sequence). The germline V and J ends were trimmed by 4 bases and 5 bases, with 14 bases remaining between them. CDR3 length: 15 residues. The CDR3 coding sequence is TGTGCCAGCAGCCGCCCCACTAAAGGGACCGGGGAGCTGTTTTTT. This gives the protein CASSRPTKGTGELFF.

The chain joins TRBV29-1 to TRBJ2-5; TRBD1 aligns across 9 bases. Trimming removed 7 bases from V and 1 base from J; junction bases left unmatched: 4. The CDR3 is 13 residues long. Germline CDR1 and CDR2: SQVTM and ANQGSEA. The CDR3 is CSARTGAQETQYF. As DNA, the CDR3 is TGCAGCGCCAGGACAGGGGCCCAAGAGACCCAGTACTTC.

With regard to this clonotype: This may be a read error, as it is one base from a much larger clone. The gene calls are TRBV7-8 and TRBJ1-2, with D possibly matching TRBD1 (6 bases). V was pared by 0 bases and J by 2 bases, with 13 bases between. The germline gives CDR1 SGHVS, CDR2 FQNEAQ. The CDR3 runs to 16 residues. CDR3 DNA sequence: TGTGCCAGCAGCTTAGCGCCGGGGGCGGCGAACTATGGCTACACCTTC. It yields the protein CASSLAPGAANYGYTF.

As for this clonotype: With a much larger clone just one base away, this may be a read error. This chain connects TRBV5-1 to TRBJ2-5; TRBD2 is a possible D gene (6 bases). V was clipped by 7 bases and J by 5 bases, with 27 bases between them. The CDR3 covers 17 residues. Germline V lookup: CDR1 SGHRS, CDR2 YFSETQ. The CDR3: CASCRLFGSREQETQYF. Here the CDR3 DNA reads TGCGCCAGCTGCCGATTGTTCGGGAGCAGGGAGCAGGAGACCCAGTACTTC.

Comments on this clonotype: A much larger clone differs by one base, so this may be a read error. DNA for the CDR3: TGTGCCAGCAGTTTAGCGACCTCTGGAAACGCCATATATTTT. This codes for CASSLATSGNAIYF. The chain employs TRBV12-3 or TRBV12-4 and TRBJ1-3; D remains unclear. This CDR3 is 14 amino acids long.

This clonotype was recorded many times. The gene calls are TRBV27 and TRBJ2-2; D ambiguous. CDR3 size: 14 residues. CDR1 is MNHEY and CDR2 is SMNVEV in the germline V gene (reference sequence). V lost 3 bases to trimming and J lost 6 bases, with 11 bases between them. CDR3 in DNA: TGTGCCAGCAGTTTTTCGTCGGTCGCCGGGGAGCTGTTTTTT. Amino acid sequence: CASSFSSVAGELFF.

This clonotype came up many times. The chain links TRBV28 to TRBJ2-5, with 10 bases lining up with TRBD2. Losses at the gene ends were 6 bases for V and 2 bases for J; bases not matched to a gene: 9. Germline V lookup: CDR1 MDHEN, CDR2 SYDVKM. This CDR3 contains 16 residues. The CDR3 loop is CASRSILAGSQETQYF. In nucleotides, the CDR3 is TGTGCCAGCAGGTCAATACTAGCGGGGTCTCAAGAGACCCAGTACTTC.

As regards this clonotype: A much larger clone lies one base from this, so it may be a read error. This chain connects TRBV24-1 to TRBJ2-1; weak D call: TRBD1 (6 bases). V was cut by 5 bases and J by 8 bases, with 18 bases left in between. Germline lookup yields CDR1 KGHDR and CDR2 SFDVKD. This CDR3 has 15 residues. This chain's CDR3 is CATSVNRDLGDEQFF. In DNA form, the CDR3 reads TGTGCCACCAGTGTCAACAGGGATTTGGGCGATGAGCAGTTCTTC.

J is TRBJ2-1 and V is TRBV10-1; 11 nucleotides match TRBD2. V dropped 1 base and J dropped 9; count of bases not matched to a gene: 8. The CDR3 covers 16 residues. Germline assignment: CDR1 WNHNN and CDR2 SYGVQD (reference sequence). The CDR3 loop reads CASSEWELAGDSEQFF. The CDR3 DNA follows: TGCGCCAGCAGTGAGTGGGAACTAGCGGGAGACAGTGAGCAGTTCTTC.

This clonotype was detected ten times or more. The CDR3 reads CASSLRLAGVIAKNIQYF. CDR3 bases: TGTGCCAGCAGCTTGAGACTAGCGGGAGTCATAGCCAAAAACATTCAGTACTTC. This chain links TRBV11-2 with TRBJ2-4, with 12 bases identical to TRBD2. J gave up 0 bases and V 3 bases, and 6 bases lay outside the gene matches. The germline V gene has CDR1 SGHAT and CDR2 FQNNGV. This CDR3 contains 18 residues.

This clonotype was picked up many times. The rearrangement links TRBV20-1 to TRBJ2-7; no clear D. Germline assignment: CDR1 DFQATT and CDR2 SNEGSKA (reference sequence). The CDR3 length is 11 residues. V was cut by 6 bases and J by 2 bases, with 8 bases left in between. The CDR3 protein is CSADIAYEQYF. CDR3 DNA sequence: TGCAGTGCCGATATTGCCTACGAGCAGTACTTC.

V usage is TRBV4-1 and J usage is TRBJ2-3; D is undetermined. Trimming shortened V by 1 base and J by 1 base, and 6 bases separated the two germline ends. This CDR3 is 14 amino acids long. Germline values: CDR1 MGHRA, CDR2 YSYEKL. Here the CDR3 DNA reads TGCGCCAGCAGCCAAGTTGGTCGCACAGATACGCAGTATTTT. This encodes CASSQVGRTDTQYF.

This clonotype was seen a handful of times. The chain couples TRBV5-1 to TRBJ2-1; 10 bases line up with TRBD2. Germline-derived CDR1 and CDR2 are SGHRS and YFSETQ. The CDR3 has 15 amino acids. J was trimmed by 6 bases and V by 0 bases; bases with no gene match: 3. CDR3 residues: CASSLVLAGANEQFF. CDR3 DNA: TGCGCCAGCAGCTTGGTGCTAGCGGGAGCCAATGAGCAGTTCTTC.

This clonotype was detected many times. The V call is TRBV18, the J call TRBJ2-5, with 11 positions matching TRBD1. V gave up 3 bases and J gave up 3 bases; unmatched junction bases: 3. Germline V gene sequence: CDR1 KGHSH, CDR2 LQKENI. The CDR3 spans 15 residues. The CDR3 coding sequence is TGTGCCAGCTCACCGGGACAGGGGGAAAAAGAGACCCAGTACTTC. This gives the protein CASSPGQGEKETQYF.

This chain joins TRBV20-1 and TRBJ2-5, with TRBD1 matching 7 bases. The J segment lost 4 bases and the V segment lost 6 bases, leaving 11 bases of the junction unmatched. The CDR3 is 14 amino acids. Germline lookup yields CDR1 DFQATT and CDR2 SNEGSKA (reference sequence). The CDR3 here is CSARKGAGLETQYF. CDR3 DNA: TGCAGTGCGCGAAAGGGGGCAGGGCTAGAGACCCAGTACTTC.

This clonotype was seen more than once but under ten times. The J gene is TRBJ2-2, the V gene TRBV6-1; 7 bases match TRBD2. The CDR3 has 15 amino acids. Germline assignment: CDR1 MNHNS and CDR2 SASEGT. The J segment lost 6 bases and the V segment lost 2 bases, leaving 6 bases of the junction unmatched. The CDR3 DNA is TGTGCCAGCAGTGAACAGGGAGGGGTTTCCGGGGAGCTGTTTTTT. This translates into CASSEQGGVSGELFF.

This clonotype was counted at least ten times. This chain connects TRBV30 to TRBJ1-5; a weak D match, TRBD1 (6 bases). CDR3 length equals 14 residues. Between the trimmed V and J ends, which lost 0 bases and 6 bases, there was a span of 12 bases. Looked up from germline, CDR1 is GTSNPN and CDR2 is SVGIG (reference sequence). CDR3 in DNA: TGTGCCTGGAGTGTGGGGGCGTGGGGTCAGCCCCAGCATTTT. The encoded protein is CAWSVGAWGQPQHF.